This entry concerns a single T cell receptor (beta chain). The data were taken from a study of blood T cell repertoires in COVID-19. On the study more broadly: Sites across the United States, Italy and Spain contributed samples from acute and convalescent COVID-19. In each case, the material was cDNA or gDNA derived from T cells, B-cell-depleted T cells, or PBMCs.

This CDR3 spans 16 amino acids. Germline CDR1 and CDR2: SGHAT and FQNNGV. With 5 bases clipped from V and 2 bases from J, the junction kept 10 bases outside the gene matches. Original processing notes: Using reference gene primer amplification, nucleated cell counts were estimated. The method was immunoSEQ multiplex PCR; TCRdb's version includes in-frame clones alone and lacks a portion of them. The DNA was the basis for D and trimming; V, J and clone size are from that table. In the table there are about 40,000 clones, 85% of which are singletons. This TCR was recovered from a human donor in a cohort sampled during active COVID-19. Input material: peripheral blood. The chain combines TRBV11-2 with TRBJ2-3; 7 nucleotides agree with TRBD2. The CDR3 loop is CASSQGLGQYTDTQYF. CDR3 nucleotides: TGTGCCAGCAGCCAAGGACTAGGGCAGTACACAGATACGCAGTATTTT. Full variable domain (outside the CDR3, taken from reference TRBV11-2 and TRBJ2-3): EAGVAQSPRYKIIEKRQSVAFWCNPISGHATLYWYQQILGQGPKLLIQFQNNGVVDDSQLPKDRFSAERLKGVDSTLKIQPAKLEDSAVYLCASSQGLGQYTDTQYFGPGTRLTVL.